Below, 21 T cell receptor beta chains from the same sample are listed, as sequenced in a study of beta chain features in type 1 diabetes. The sequenced template was cDNA made from the entire isolated RNA. Assay: immunoSEQ multiplex PCR; the TCRdb copy retains only in-frame clones and omits some. Here the sample spans nearly 250,000 clones, around 68% being singletons. The material sequenced was naive CD4+ T cells from blood. The receptors here all came from a man between 25 and 39 years old in good health.

The chain uses TRBV29-1 and TRBJ1-2, with D hard to call. V lost 5 bases, J lost 8 bases, and 15 bases lay in between. The germline V gene has CDR1 SQVTM and CDR2 ANQGSEA. The CDR3 spans 12 residues. This CDR3 reads CSVYSLWYGYTF. CDR3 nucleotide sequence: TGCAGCGTTTATAGTTTGTGGTACGGCTACACCTTC.

This clone was counted only a few times. This chain links TRBV29-1 with TRBJ2-5; D perhaps matches TRBD1 (5 bases). Germline V CDR1 and CDR2: SQVTM, ANQGSEA. Trimming cost V 8 bases and J 2 bases, with 12 bases left between them. This CDR3 is built from 12 residues. CDR3 coding DNA: TGCAGCACCTCGAACAGGCAAGAGACCCAGTACTTC. It translates to CSTSNRQETQYF.

The rearrangement uses TRBV30 and TRBJ1-2; 8 nucleotides align to TRBD1. The germline CDR1 and CDR2 sequences are GTSNPN and SVGIG (reference sequence). The ends lost 0 bases at V and 3 bases at J; junction bases unmatched: 18. The CDR3 length is 19 residues. In DNA, the CDR3 is TGTGCCTGGAGTGTCCGCCTTACAGGGGGAAGCGCTGGGGACTATGGCTACACCTTC. It yields the protein CAWSVRLTGGSAGDYGYTF.

The chain joins TRBV29-1 to TRBJ1-1, with 8 positions matching TRBD1. V was clipped by 4 bases and J by 2 bases; unmatched bases: 12. CDR3 length: 16 residues. In germline, CDR1 is SQVTM, CDR2 ANQGSEA. The CDR3 sequence: CSVVRTGKMDNTEAFF. CDR3 coding DNA: TGCAGCGTTGTCAGGACAGGGAAGATGGATAACACTGAAGCTTTCTTT.

The rearrangement joins TRBV9 to TRBJ1-3, with D maybe TRBD1 (5 bases). V lost 3 bases to trimming and J lost 8 bases, with 9 bases between them. The CDR3 has 12 amino acids. Germline loops: CDR1 SGDLS, CDR2 YYNGEE. CDR3 nucleotide sequence: TGTGCCAGCAGCGACGTCAGGGACACCATATATTTT. Protein product: CASSDVRDTIYF.

The chain is built from TRBV6-1 and TRBJ2-1; D is ambiguous. Germline lookup yields CDR1 MNHNS and CDR2 SASEGT. There are 15 residues in the CDR3. The V and J ends lost 1 base and 0 bases respectively, with 7 bases between them. Here the CDR3 reads CASSEGGSSYNEQFF. The CDR3 DNA follows: TGTGCCAGCAGTGAAGGTGGAAGCTCCTACAATGAGCAGTTCTTC.

This clone was seen just once. The V call is TRBV2, the J call TRBJ2-3, with D uncertain. Trimming left V 2 bases short and J 2 bases short, with 8 bases between. Looked up from germline, CDR1 is SNHLY and CDR2 is FYNNEI. The CDR3 contains 14 residues. The CDR3 DNA reads as TGTGCCAGCAGTGAAAGGCTATTCACAGATACGCAGTATTTT. Translated, it gives CASSERLFTDTQYF.

V gene TRBV30 combines with J gene TRBJ2-5, with D hard to call. Germline lookup yields CDR1 GTSNPN and CDR2 SVGIG (reference sequence). Trimming removed 4 bases from V and 1 base from J, with 10 bases in between. The CDR3 is made up of 13 amino acids. The CDR3 DNA is TGTGCCTGGACCCCACAGTTCCAAGAGACCCAGTACTTC. It is translated as CAWTPQFQETQYF. Full variable domain (missing parts from reference TRBV30 and TRBJ2-5): SQTIHQWPATLVQPVGSPLSLECTVEGTSNPNLYWYRQAAGRGLQLLFYSVGIGQISSEVPQNLSASRPQDRQFILSSKKLLLSDSGFYLCAWTPQFQETQYFGPGTRLLVL.

As for this clone: The same CDR3 arises from other DNA sequences in this sample as well. The chain has TRBV30 and TRBJ1-1; D unresolved. Trimming stripped 0 bases from V and 3 bases from J, with 2 bases between. The germline gives CDR1 GTSNPN, CDR2 SVGIG (reference sequence). The CDR3 totals 11 residues. CDR3 DNA sequence: TGTGCCTGGAGTGTCGACACTGAAGCTTTCTTT. Residues: CAWSVDTEAFF.

This chain links TRBV5-1 with TRBJ2-7; 8 bases are a match to TRBD1. Germline CDR1 and CDR2: SGHRS and YFSETQ. The trim removed 1 base at V and 7 bases at J, leaving 4 bases unmatched. The CDR3 length is 13 residues. The chain's CDR3 is CASSLYRGREQYF. The CDR3 nucleotides read TGCGCCAGCAGCTTGTACAGGGGGAGAGAGCAGTACTTC.

The chain combines TRBV4-1 with TRBJ1-1; 9 bases agree with TRBD1. Germline CDR1 and CDR2: MGHRA and YSYEKL. V was clipped by 3 bases and J by 4 bases; unmatched bases: 6. The CDR3 totals 15 residues. CDR3 DNA: TGCGCCAGCAGCCAGGGACAGGGAAGGATCACTGAAGCTTTCTTT. Translating gives CASSQGQGRITEAFF.

CDR3 nucleotide sequence: TGTGCCAGCAGCGCCAGGGGACAGGGGGTCACCGGGGAGCTGTTTTTT. It yields the protein CASSARGQGVTGELFF. The chain joins TRBV9 to TRBJ2-2, with 11 bases fitting TRBD1. J was trimmed by 4 bases and V by 3 bases; bases with no gene match: 5. This CDR3 comprises 16 residues. Germline-derived CDR1 and CDR2 are SGDLS and YYNGEE.

The chain carries TRBV25-1 and TRBJ2-2, with TRBD2 matching over 12 bases. This CDR3 is built from 16 residues. Germline assignment: CDR1 MGHDK and CDR2 SYGVNS. The V segment lost 3 bases and the J segment 6 bases; nucleotides outside the gene matches: 5. The chain's CDR3 is CASSERLAGVAGELFF. CDR3 coding DNA: TGTGCCAGCAGTGAGCGACTAGCGGGAGTAGCCGGGGAGCTGTTTTTT.

V gene TRBV11-2 combines with J gene TRBJ2-1; 8 bases align to TRBD1. Germline loops: CDR1 SGHAT, CDR2 FQNNGV. J lost 5 bases, V lost 2 bases, and 5 bases had no gene match. The CDR3 totals 15 residues. CDR3 nucleotide sequence: TGTGCCAGCAGCTTACTGGGACAGGCCAACAATGAGCAGTTCTTC. It yields the protein CASSLLGQANNEQFF. The whole variable domain, remainder taken from reference TRBV11-2 and TRBJ2-1, is EAGVAQSPRYKIIEKRQSVAFWCNPISGHATLYWYQQILGQGPKLLIQFQNNGVVDDSQLPKDRFSAERLKGVDSTLKIQPAKLEDSAVYLCASSLLGQANNEQFFGPGTRLTVL.

The chain couples TRBV29-1 to TRBJ2-3; TRBD2 is a possible D gene (6 bases). CDR1 and CDR2 (germline): SQVTM, ANQGSEA. V gave up 3 bases and J gave up 1 base, with 11 bases separating them. CDR3 length: 14 residues. The CDR3 coding sequence is TGCAGCGTTGAGAGCGGGCAACGCACAGATACGCAGTATTTT. This translates into CSVESGQRTDTQYF.

For the CDR3, the DNA is TGTGCCAGCAGCTTTAGAAGCTCTGGGGCCAACGTCCTGACTTTC. It codes for CASSFRSSGANVLTF. The chain joins TRBV7-2 to TRBJ2-6; D remains unclear. In germline, CDR1 is SGHTA, CDR2 FQGNSA. Trimming left V 3 bases short and J 0 bases short, with 6 bases between. The CDR3 extends over 15 amino acids.

This clone was detected a few times. The chain combines TRBV29-1 with TRBJ2-7, with D perhaps matching TRBD1 (5 bases). Germline V gene sequence: CDR1 SQVTM, CDR2 ANQGSEA. Deletions cut 4 bases from V and 2 bases from J, with 12 bases between. The CDR3 is made up of 13 amino acids. CDR3 loop: CSVVGRVTYEQYF. The CDR3 DNA reads TGCAGCGTTGTGGGCAGGGTGACCTACGAGCAGTACTTC.

The sample holds a few counts of this clone. The CDR3, as DNA: TGTGCCAGCAGGCCAAGTCGAAACACCATATATTTT. It encodes CASRPSRNTIYF. The chain combines TRBV7-6 with TRBJ1-3; D not resolved. The V gene's germline CDR1 is SGHVS and CDR2 FNYEAQ. CDR3 length equals 12 residues. V was trimmed by 6 bases and J by 5 bases, leaving 8 bases between them.

This sequence joins TRBV28 and TRBJ2-1; D is uncertain. This CDR3 region has 15 residues. V lost 3 bases and J 0 bases, leaving 9 bases between the germline ends. CDR1 and CDR2 from the germline V gene are MDHEN and SYDVKM. The CDR3 region has the DNA TGTGCCAGCAGTTTTTGGGTGATCTCCTACAATGAGCAGTTCTTC. Residues: CASSFWVISYNEQFF.

This clone was observed a single time. The rearrangement uses TRBV7-2 and TRBJ2-5; D is possibly TRBD2 (6 bases). Trimming removed 6 bases from V and 7 bases from J, with 12 bases in between. The CDR3 sequence is 12 residues long. The germline V gene encodes CDR1 SGHTA and CDR2 FQGNSA. CDR3 coding DNA: TGTGCCAGCAGACTAGCCGGGCCGACCCAGTACTTC. It encodes CASRLAGPTQYF.

This clone was observed a few times. The CDR3 bases are TGTGCCAGCAGCCCCGAGGGCCCTCAGGAGACCCAGTACTTC. It is translated as CASSPEGPQETQYF. The rearrangement links TRBV4-2 to TRBJ2-5; a possible D gene is TRBD2 (5 bases). CDR3 length: 14 amino acids. The V end was cut by 4 bases, the J end by 5 bases, with 14 bases between. From germline, CDR1 is LGHNA and CDR2 YNFKEQ.